Here is one T cell receptor beta chain with its context. In this sample, this clonotype turned up many times. Its target antigen remains unknown. The sample holds no much larger clone one base away, and base qualities are not on file. For sequencing, an Illumina HiSeq 2500 was employed. TCR beta libraries were prepared by quantitative 5'-RACE with molecular barcodes. As for the original processing: To identify disease-linked TCR variants, a new computational method was used, one built on a probabilistic model of VDJ rearrangement. TCRdb took the public reads, trimmed them with fastp at Q25, ran MiXCR for clone calling and kept in-frame beta chains. For every CDR3 protein sequence, its rows merge into one entry that carries the most common genes and DNA. Here the V and J calls rest on TCRdb's processing, not on the authors' analysis. Counted in this sample were under 300,000 distinct CDR3 sequences; around 9.2% of them appeared once. About 6.8% of the sample goes to the ten largest clones.

This entry is derived from a study of CD8 T cells in ankylosing spondylitis (dated by TCRdb to about 2017). Regarding the study in general: T cell receptor beta repertoires were profiled in healthy donors and ankylosing spondylitis patients so that disease-linked TCR variants could be found. The whole study cohort included under 140 healthy donors and 25 ankylosing spondylitis patients. Samples of peripheral blood were taken, and for ankylosing spondylitis patients, synovial fluid was collected as well.

The paper as a whole reports these results and caveats: Some TCR beta motif variants had previously been reported in synovial fluid and blood of reactive arthritis patients, which suggested common disease-initiation mechanisms. According to the report, matched synovial fluid samples from ankylosing spondylitis patients were significantly enriched for the disease-linked clones. The disease-linked clones showed a CD8+ phenotype and occurred at relatively low frequencies in peripheral blood. A TCR beta motif of eight highly homologous amino acid variants appeared characteristic of blood from ankylosing spondylitis patients.

The CDR3 sequence holds 14 residues, the cysteine and phenylalanine included. The retained sequence is limited to the CDR3, 42 bases, with the frame set at the first base. From the germline V gene, CDR1 is SGHTA and CDR2 is FQGNSA. V and J are truncated by 2 bases and 0 bases respectively, leaving an intervening sequence of 8 bases. The V and J segments used are TRBV7-2 and TRBJ2-7, with the identity of the D gene unclear. The sequence derives from a male donor with ankylosing spondylitis or in good health (not recorded which). The sample taken for sequencing was blood, either unsorted or a sorted T cell fraction (not recorded which). The DNA is TGTGCCAGCAGCTTACCGGCTTACTCCTACGAGCAGTACTTC. The resulting protein is CASSLPAYSYEQYF.